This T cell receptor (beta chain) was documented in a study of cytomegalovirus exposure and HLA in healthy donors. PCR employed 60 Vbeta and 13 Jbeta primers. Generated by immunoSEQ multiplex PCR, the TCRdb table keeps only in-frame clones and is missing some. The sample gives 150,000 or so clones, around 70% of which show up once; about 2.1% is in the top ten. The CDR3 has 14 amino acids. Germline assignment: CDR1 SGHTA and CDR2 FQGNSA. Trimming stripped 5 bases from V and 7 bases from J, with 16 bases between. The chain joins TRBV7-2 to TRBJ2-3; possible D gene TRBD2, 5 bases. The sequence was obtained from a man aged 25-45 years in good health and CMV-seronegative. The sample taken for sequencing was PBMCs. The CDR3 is CASSDGGPGNTQYF. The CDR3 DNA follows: TGTGCCAGCAGCGACGGCGGGCCGGGGAATACGCAGTATTTT.